The next 25 T cell receptor beta chains were all read from a single sample in a study of identifying expanded T cells in peripheral blood (dated by TCRdb to between 2018 and 2020). The method was the immunoSEQ multiplex PCR assay. What TCRdb holds here is the immuneACCESS table cut down to in-frame rearrangements. Part of the clones is not present; checked against another copy, under half of the missing clones reflect an unresolved V gene, and the others are unexplained. This sample has about 91,000 clones in its table, and about 91% of those were observed once. Approximately 4% of the sample lies in the top ten. Source material: blood. The receptors shown here come from a person between 18 and 75 years old in good health.

The table lists this clone with a few counts. The genes are TRBV21-1 and TRBJ1-2; the table's TRBD1 call for D was not verified on the DNA. TRBV21-1 is marked as a pseudogene. This CDR3 is 14 amino acids long. CDR3 residues: CASSKGTANYGYTF. The CDR3 nucleotides are TGTGCCAGCAGCAAAGGGACAGCTAACTATGGCTACACCTTC.

The rearrangement links TRBV11-2 to TRBJ2-3; 7 positions agree with TRBD2. From germline, CDR1 is SGHAT and CDR2 FQNNGV. Losses at the gene ends were 6 bases for V and 1 base for J; bases not matched to a gene: 7. The CDR3 spans 15 residues. The CDR3 loop is CASSLGGPRTDTQYF. The CDR3 nucleotides are TGTGCCAGCAGTTTGGGAGGGCCTCGCACAGATACGCAGTATTTT.

V usage is TRBV5-4 and J usage is TRBJ2-3; D unclear. In germline, CDR1 is SGHNT, CDR2 YYREEE (reference sequence). CDR3 length: 13 residues. With 6 bases removed from V and 0 bases from J, the gap between germline ends came to 8 bases. CDR3 DNA sequence: TGTGCCAGCATGACGACTAGCACAGATACGCAGTATTTT. This sequence encodes CASMTTSTDTQYF.

This clone was counted a few times. This CDR3 is CASSKARSSYNEQFF. CDR3 DNA: TGTGCCAGCAGCAAAGCGCGGAGCTCCTACAATGAGCAGTTCTTC. This rearrangement joins TRBV21-1 to TRBJ2-1; the table's TRBD2 call for D was not verified on the DNA. TRBV21-1 is recorded as a pseudogene. The CDR3 consists of 15 residues.

The V call is TRBV9, the J call TRBJ1-4, with 9 bases aligning to TRBD1. This CDR3 is built from 16 residues. Trimming removed 4 bases from V and 8 bases from J; junction bases left unmatched: 12. CDR1 SGDLS and CDR2 YYNGEE come from the germline V gene. The CDR3 region has the DNA TGTGCCAGCAGCCACGAGGGGGGACAGGGAGGAGAAAAACTGTTTTTT. It encodes CASSHEGGQGGEKLFF. The full variable domain, in which reference TRBV9 and TRBJ1-4 provide the parts outside the CDR3, is DSGVTQTPKHLITATGQRVTLRCSPRSGDLSVYWYQQSLDQGLQFLIQYYNGEERAKGNILERFSAQQFPDLHSELNLSSLELGDSALYFCASSHEGGQGGEKLFFGSGTQLSVL.

The chain joins TRBV30 to TRBJ1-1, with a weak D call TRBD1 (6 bases). Germline CDR1 and CDR2: GTSNPN and SVGIG (reference sequence). This CDR3 has 15 residues. The V end lost 3 bases, the J end lost 1 base, and 15 bases lay between the germline ends. The CDR3 DNA follows: TGTGCCTGGAGCTGGCGGGGACACGGGAACACTGAAGCTTTCTTT. This encodes CAWSWRGHGNTEAFF.

The V call is TRBV5-4, the J call TRBJ2-7; 8 bases map to TRBD1. There are 15 residues in the CDR3. The V gene end was trimmed by 3 bases and the J gene end by 4 bases; junction bases not matched to a gene: 9. The germline V gene has CDR1 SGHNT and CDR2 YYREEE (reference sequence). The CDR3 DNA reads TGTGCCAGCAGCTCATTAAAGACAGGGGCTTACGAGCAGTACTTC. Protein product: CASSSLKTGAYEQYF.

The CDR3 is CASKLAGQGRSSTDTQYF. The CDR3 DNA reads TGTGCCAGCAAGCTGGCCGGACAGGGACGATCTAGCACAGATACGCAGTATTTT. This rearrangement joins TRBV28 to TRBJ2-3; TRBD1 matches 8 bases. The germline V gene encodes CDR1 MDHEN and CDR2 SYDVKM. This CDR3 region has 18 residues. With 7 bases clipped from V and 0 bases from J, the junction kept 15 bases outside the gene matches.

CDR3 DNA: TGTGCCAGCCGTGACGGGGGCTATGGCTACACCTTC. It specifies CASRDGGYGYTF. The chain recombines TRBV28 with TRBJ1-2; TRBD1 might be the D (5 bases). Deletions cut 8 bases from V and 4 bases from J, with 11 bases between. Germline values: CDR1 MDHEN, CDR2 SYDVKM. CDR3 length: 12 residues.

V gene TRBV4-1 combines with J gene TRBJ2-1; 7 bases line up with TRBD2. Germline V gene data show CDR1 as MGHRA and CDR2 as YSYEKL. CDR3 length equals 16 residues. V trimming: 4 bases; J trimming: 7 bases; junction bases outside the gene matches: 13. DNA of the CDR3: TGCGCCAGCAGCCCGCTGGGACTAAAGGAGGGGAATGAGCAGTTCTTC. Protein product: CASSPLGLKEGNEQFF.

This chain uses TRBV27 with TRBJ2-7; 14 bases fit TRBD2. The germline V gene has CDR1 MNHEY and CDR2 SMNVEV (reference sequence). The CDR3 consists of 14 residues. V shed 3 bases and J 6 bases; nucleotides not matched to a gene: 1. The CDR3 region has the DNA TGTGCCAGCAGTTTGGGACTAGCGGGAGCCGAGCAGTACTTC. This sequence encodes CASSLGLAGAEQYF.

The chain has TRBV27 and TRBJ2-7; D is perhaps TRBD2 (6 bases). The CDR3 spans 14 residues. Germline values: CDR1 MNHEY, CDR2 SMNVEV (reference sequence). The V end was cut by 3 bases, the J end by 1 base, with 10 bases between. CDR3 DNA sequence: TGTGCCAGCAGTTTGACTGGGACTTCCTACGAGCAGTACTTC. Its translation: CASSLTGTSYEQYF.

The rearrangement uses TRBV7-3 and TRBJ2-3; D is tentatively TRBD1 or TRBD2 (5 bases each). Trimming pared 5 bases from V and 0 bases from J, leaving 12 bases between. The germline gives CDR1 SGHTA, CDR2 FQGTGA. CDR3 length: 15 amino acids. The CDR3 loop is CASSPSGPSTDTQYF. DNA of the CDR3: TGTGCCAGCAGCCCCTCGGGGCCTAGCACAGATACGCAGTATTTT.

The chain links TRBV6-4 to TRBJ2-3; TRBD2 matches at 13 bases. V lost 5 bases and J lost 3; bases outside the gene matches: 2. The CDR3 consists of 15 residues. CDR1 is MRHNA and CDR2 is SNTAGT in the germline V gene. As DNA, the CDR3 is TGTGCCAGCAGTCGGACTAGCGGGGGTACAGATACGCAGTATTTT. Its translation: CASSRTSGGTDTQYF.

This clone was detected only once. The J gene is TRBJ2-4, the V gene TRBV15; 7 bases are shared with TRBD1. Germline CDR1 LNHNV, CDR2 YYDKDF (reference sequence). The CDR3 sequence is 17 residues long. The trim removed 4 bases at V and 8 bases at J, leaving 17 bases unmatched. CDR3 coding DNA: TGTGCCACCAGCACCTCGAGTTTAGGACAGGAAATATACATTCAGTACTTC. Amino acids: CATSTSSLGQEIYIQYF. The variable domain in full, completed from reference TRBV15 and TRBJ2-4, reads DAMVIQNPRYQVTQFGKPVTLSCSQTLNHNVMYWYQQKSSQAPKLLFHYYDKDFNNEADTPDNFQSRRPNTSFCFLDIRSPGLGDTAMYLCATSTSSLGQEIYIQYFGAGTRLSVL.

This chain connects TRBV27 to TRBJ2-7, with TRBD1 identical over 7 bases. CDR3 length: 15 amino acids. CDR1 is MNHEY and CDR2 is SMNVEV in the germline V gene (reference sequence). The V segment lost 2 bases and the J segment 0 bases; nucleotides outside the gene matches: 4. In nucleotides, the CDR3 is TGTGCCAGCAGTTTAAAAGGGGACAGCTCCTACGAGCAGTACTTC. Amino acid sequence: CASSLKGDSSYEQYF.

The J gene is TRBJ2-1, the V gene TRBV19; TRBD1 matches at 11 bases. The V gene's germline CDR1 is LNHDA and CDR2 SQIVND (reference sequence). The CDR3 loop spans 14 amino acids. V dropped 6 bases and J dropped 8; count of bases not matched to a gene: 6. The CDR3 nucleotides read TGTGCCAGTAGGACGGGACAGGGGGGCCATGAGCAGTTCTTC. Amino acid sequence: CASRTGQGGHEQFF.

The J gene is TRBJ2-7, the V gene TRBV6-5; 10 nucleotides line up with TRBD1. V trimming: 6 bases; J trimming: 4 bases; junction bases outside the gene matches: 6. CDR1 and CDR2 from the germline V gene are MNHEY and SVGAGI. CDR3 length: 14 amino acids. CDR3 DNA sequence: TGTGCCAGCAGAGGCAGGGACAGGGGTTACGAGCAGTACTTC. This sequence encodes CASRGRDRGYEQYF.

The gene calls are TRBV11-2 and TRBJ2-7; perhaps TRBD2 as D (5 bases). Trimming removed 8 bases from V and 0 bases from J, with 11 bases in between. The CDR3 has 13 residues. From germline, CDR1 is SGHAT and CDR2 FQNNGV. CDR3 residues: CASLGGPSYEQYF. The CDR3 bases are TGTGCCAGCTTAGGCGGGCCCTCCTACGAGCAGTACTTC.

The rearrangement links TRBV14 to TRBJ2-4; D uncertain. Germline CDR1 is SGHDN and CDR2 is FVKESK. The CDR3 has 16 residues. Trimming took 4 bases from V and 0 from J, leaving 13 bases between them. CDR3 in DNA: TGTGCCAGCAGCCCCGCCGTGGAGCTAGCCAAAAACATTCAGTACTTC. It codes for CASSPAVELAKNIQYF.

The V gene is TRBV18, the J gene TRBJ2-1; 7 bases match TRBD1. With 0 bases clipped from V and 0 bases from J, the junction kept 2 bases outside the gene matches. The CDR3 sequence is 16 residues long. Germline V gene lookup returns CDR1 KGHSH and CDR2 LQKENI. The CDR3 loop reads CASSPPQGSSYNEQFF. The CDR3 DNA is TGTGCCAGCTCACCACCACAGGGGTCCTCCTACAATGAGCAGTTCTTC.

The J gene is TRBJ1-1, the V gene TRBV9, with D hard to call. The CDR3 extends over 14 amino acids. CDR1 is SGDLS and CDR2 is YYNGEE in the germline V gene. V lost 2 bases and J 2 bases, leaving 10 bases between the germline ends. CDR3 nucleotides: TGTGCCAGCAGCGTCCTCCCCGGAAACACTGAAGCTTTCTTT. Its translation: CASSVLPGNTEAFF. The variable domain in full, with the rest retrieved from reference TRBV9 and TRBJ1-1, is DSGVTQTPKHLITATGQRVTLRCSPRSGDLSVYWYQQSLDQGLQFLIQYYNGEERAKGNILERFSAQQFPDLHSELNLSSLELGDSALYFCASSVLPGNTEAFFGQGTRLTVV.

V usage is TRBV6-4 and J usage is TRBJ2-3; D gene ambiguous. CDR1 and CDR2 from the germline V gene are MRHNA and SNTAGT. V lost 0 bases and J 0 bases, leaving 7 bases between the germline ends. The CDR3 is 15 amino acids. In DNA, the CDR3 is TGTGCCAGCAGTGACTCGGCAGCTAGCACAGATACGCAGTATTTT. This translates into CASSDSAASTDTQYF.

V and J are TRBV30 and TRBJ1-2; D gene uncertain. This CDR3 spans 13 amino acids. Trimming took 2 bases from V and 3 from J, leaving 10 bases between them. Germline V gene lookup returns CDR1 GTSNPN and CDR2 SVGIG (reference sequence). CDR3 coding DNA: TGTGCCTGGAGTTCCGGGAGGCACTATGGCTACACCTTC. This codes for CAWSSGRHYGYTF.

The V gene is TRBV7-7, the J gene TRBJ2-5; tentatively, D is TRBD1 or TRBD2 (5 bases each). Trimming shortened V by 3 bases and J by 3 bases, and 11 bases separated the two germline ends. Germline lookup yields CDR1 SSHAT and CDR2 FNYEAQ (reference sequence). The CDR3 extends over 14 amino acids. The DNA of the CDR3 is TGTGCCAGCAGCTTGGGGCGGGCGGAAGAGACCCAGTACTTC. This encodes CASSLGRAEETQYF.